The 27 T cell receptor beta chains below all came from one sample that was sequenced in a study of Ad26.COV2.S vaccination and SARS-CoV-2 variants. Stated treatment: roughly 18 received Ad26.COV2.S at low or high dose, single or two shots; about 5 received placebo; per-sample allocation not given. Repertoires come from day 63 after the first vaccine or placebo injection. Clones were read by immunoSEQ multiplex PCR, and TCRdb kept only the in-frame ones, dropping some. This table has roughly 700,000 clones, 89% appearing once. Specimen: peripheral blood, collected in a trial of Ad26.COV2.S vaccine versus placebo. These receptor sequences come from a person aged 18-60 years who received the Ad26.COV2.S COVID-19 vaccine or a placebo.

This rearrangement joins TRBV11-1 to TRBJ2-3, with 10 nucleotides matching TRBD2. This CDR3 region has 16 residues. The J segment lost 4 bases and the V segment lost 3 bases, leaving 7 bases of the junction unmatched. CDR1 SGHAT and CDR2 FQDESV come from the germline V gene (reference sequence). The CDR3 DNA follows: TGTGCCAGCAGCTTTTCTAGCGGGGGTGCCGCAGATACGCAGTATTTT. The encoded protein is CASSFSSGGAADTQYF.

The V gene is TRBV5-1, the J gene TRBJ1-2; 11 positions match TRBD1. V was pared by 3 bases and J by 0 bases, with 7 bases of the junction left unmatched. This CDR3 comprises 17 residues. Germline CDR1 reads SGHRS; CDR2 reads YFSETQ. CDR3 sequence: CASSSPGQGGANYGYTF. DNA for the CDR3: TGCGCCAGCAGCTCTCCGGGACAGGGGGGAGCTAACTATGGCTACACCTTC.

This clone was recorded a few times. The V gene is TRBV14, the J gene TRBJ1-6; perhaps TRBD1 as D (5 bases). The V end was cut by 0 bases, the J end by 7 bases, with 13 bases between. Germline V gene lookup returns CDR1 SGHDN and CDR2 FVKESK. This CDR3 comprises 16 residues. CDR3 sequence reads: CASSQDPGNGNSPLHF. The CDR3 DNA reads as TGTGCCAGCAGCCAAGATCCAGGGAACGGGAATTCACCCCTCCACTTT.

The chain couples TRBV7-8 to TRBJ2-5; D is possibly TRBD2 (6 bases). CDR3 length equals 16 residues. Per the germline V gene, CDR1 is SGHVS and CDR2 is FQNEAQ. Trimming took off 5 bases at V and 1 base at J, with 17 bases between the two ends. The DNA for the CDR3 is TGTGCCAGCAGCCCGCGGGATAGCGGACTCCAAGAGACCCAGTACTTC. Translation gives CASSPRDSGLQETQYF.

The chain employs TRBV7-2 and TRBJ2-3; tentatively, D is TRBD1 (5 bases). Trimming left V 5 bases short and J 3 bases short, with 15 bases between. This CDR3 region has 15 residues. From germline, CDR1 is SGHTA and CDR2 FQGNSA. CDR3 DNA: TGTGCCAGCAGCCCCATTGGATCAGGGACAGATACGCAGTATTTT. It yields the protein CASSPIGSGTDTQYF.

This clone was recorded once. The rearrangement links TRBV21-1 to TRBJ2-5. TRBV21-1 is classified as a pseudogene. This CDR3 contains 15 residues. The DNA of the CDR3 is TGTGCCAGCACCCTGGATAGAGCACCGCCGGAGACCCAGTACTTC. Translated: CASTLDRAPPETQYF.

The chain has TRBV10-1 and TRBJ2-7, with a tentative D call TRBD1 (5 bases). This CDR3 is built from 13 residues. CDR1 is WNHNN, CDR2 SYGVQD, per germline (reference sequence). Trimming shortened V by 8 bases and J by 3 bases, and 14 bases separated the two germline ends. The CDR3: CASSPDRLYEQYF. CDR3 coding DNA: TGCGCCAGCTCCCCTGACAGACTCTACGAGCAGTACTTC.

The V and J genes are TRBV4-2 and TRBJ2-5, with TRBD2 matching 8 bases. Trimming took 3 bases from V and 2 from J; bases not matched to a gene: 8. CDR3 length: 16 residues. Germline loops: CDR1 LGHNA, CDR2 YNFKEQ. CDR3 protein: CASSQIEAGGQETQYF. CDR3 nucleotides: TGTGCCAGCAGCCAGATAGAGGCGGGAGGTCAAGAGACCCAGTACTTC.

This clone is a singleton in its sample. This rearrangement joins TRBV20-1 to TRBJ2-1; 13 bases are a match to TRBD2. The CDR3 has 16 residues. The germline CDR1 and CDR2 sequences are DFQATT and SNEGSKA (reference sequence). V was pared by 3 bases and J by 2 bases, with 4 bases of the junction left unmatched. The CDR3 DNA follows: TGCAGTGCTAGTAGACTAGCGGGAGGAACCTACAATGAGCAGTTCTTC. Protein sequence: CSASRLAGGTYNEQFF.

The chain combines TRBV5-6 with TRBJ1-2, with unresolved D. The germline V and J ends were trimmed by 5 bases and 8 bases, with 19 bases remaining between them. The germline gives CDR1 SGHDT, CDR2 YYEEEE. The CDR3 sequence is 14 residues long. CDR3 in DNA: TGTGCCAGCAGTCTGAACCGGGCGCGGGGAGGCTACACCTTC. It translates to CASSLNRARGGYTF. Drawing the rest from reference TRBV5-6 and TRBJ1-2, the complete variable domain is DAGVTQSPTHLIKTRGQQVTLRCSPKSGHDTVSWYQQALGQGPQFIFQYYEEEERQRGNFPDRFSGHQFPNYSSELNVNALLLGDSALYLCASSLNRARGGYTFGSGTRLTVV.

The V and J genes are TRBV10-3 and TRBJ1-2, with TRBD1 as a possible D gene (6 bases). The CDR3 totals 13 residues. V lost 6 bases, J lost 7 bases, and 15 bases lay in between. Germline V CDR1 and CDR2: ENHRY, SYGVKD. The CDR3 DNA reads TGTGCCATCAGCGCAGGGGTCTCGGGTGGCTACACCTTC. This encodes CAISAGVSGGYTF.

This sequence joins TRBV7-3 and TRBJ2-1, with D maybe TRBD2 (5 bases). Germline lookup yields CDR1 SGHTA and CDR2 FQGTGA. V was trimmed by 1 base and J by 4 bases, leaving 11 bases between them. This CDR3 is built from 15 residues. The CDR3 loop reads CASSLKLAEYNEQFF. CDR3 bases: TGTGCCAGCAGCTTAAAGCTAGCAGAATACAATGAGCAGTTCTTC.

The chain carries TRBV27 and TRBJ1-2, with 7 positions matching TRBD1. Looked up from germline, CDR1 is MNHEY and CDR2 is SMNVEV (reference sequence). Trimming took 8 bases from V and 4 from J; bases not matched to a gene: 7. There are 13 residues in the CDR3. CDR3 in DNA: TGTGCCAGCGGAGATCAGGGGGGCTATGGCTACACCTTC. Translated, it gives CASGDQGGYGYTF.

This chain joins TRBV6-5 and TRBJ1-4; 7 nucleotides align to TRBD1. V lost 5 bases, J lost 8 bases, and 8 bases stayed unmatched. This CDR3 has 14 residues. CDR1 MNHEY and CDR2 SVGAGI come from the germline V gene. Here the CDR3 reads CASSKGGDSEKLFF. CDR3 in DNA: TGTGCCAGCAGTAAGGGGGGGGACAGCGAAAAACTGTTTTTT.

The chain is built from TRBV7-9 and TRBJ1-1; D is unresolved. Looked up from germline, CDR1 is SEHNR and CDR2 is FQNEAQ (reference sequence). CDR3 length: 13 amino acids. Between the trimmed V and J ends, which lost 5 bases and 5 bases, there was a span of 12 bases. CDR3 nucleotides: TGTGCCAGCAGCCATAACGGGTGGACTGAAGCTTTCTTT. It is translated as CASSHNGWTEAFF.

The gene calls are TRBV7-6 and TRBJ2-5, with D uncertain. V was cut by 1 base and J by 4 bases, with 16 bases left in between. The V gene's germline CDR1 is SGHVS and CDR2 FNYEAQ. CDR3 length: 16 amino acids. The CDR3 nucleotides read TGTGCCAGCAGCTTAGAGCCAGGCCCCACCCGAGAGACCCAGTACTTC. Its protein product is CASSLEPGPTRETQYF.

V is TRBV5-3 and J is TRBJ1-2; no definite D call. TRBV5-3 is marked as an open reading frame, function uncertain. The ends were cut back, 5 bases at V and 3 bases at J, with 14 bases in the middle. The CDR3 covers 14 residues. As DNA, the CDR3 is TGTGCCAGAAGGGCACCCAGGTCGGACTATGGCTACACCTTC. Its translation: CARRAPRSDYGYTF.

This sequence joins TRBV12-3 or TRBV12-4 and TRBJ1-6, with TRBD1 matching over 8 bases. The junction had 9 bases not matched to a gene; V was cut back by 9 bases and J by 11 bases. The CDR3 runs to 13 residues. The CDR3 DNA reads TGTGCCAGTCAAGGACAGGGCAGGACACCCCTCCACTTT. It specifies CASQGQGRTPLHF.

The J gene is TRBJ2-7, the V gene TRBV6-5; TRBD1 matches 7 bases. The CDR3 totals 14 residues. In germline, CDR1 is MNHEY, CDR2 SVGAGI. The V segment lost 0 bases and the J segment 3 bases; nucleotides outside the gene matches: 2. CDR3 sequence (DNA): TGTGCCAGCAGTTACTCTGGACAGGTCTACGAGCAGTACTTC. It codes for CASSYSGQVYEQYF.

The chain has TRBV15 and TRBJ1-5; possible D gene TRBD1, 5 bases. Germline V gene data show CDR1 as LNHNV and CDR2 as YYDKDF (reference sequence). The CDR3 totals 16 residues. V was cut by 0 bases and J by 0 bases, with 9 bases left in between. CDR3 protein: CATSRDWTPSNQPQHF. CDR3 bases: TGTGCCACCAGCAGAGACTGGACACCTAGCAATCAGCCCCAGCATTTT.

The CDR3: CASSLGTGNEKLFF. The CDR3 nucleotides are TGTGCCAGCAGTTTGGGGACAGGAAATGAAAAACTGTTTTTT. The rearrangement links TRBV6-5 to TRBJ1-4; 8 bases are shared with TRBD1. CDR3 size: 14 residues. Germline V CDR1 and CDR2: MNHEY, SVGAGI. Unmatched junction bases numbered 3, after V lost 4 bases and J lost 5 bases.

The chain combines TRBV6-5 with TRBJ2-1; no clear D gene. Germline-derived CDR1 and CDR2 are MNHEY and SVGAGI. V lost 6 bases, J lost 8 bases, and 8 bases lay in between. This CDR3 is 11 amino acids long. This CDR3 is CASRLIHEQFF. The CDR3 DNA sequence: TGTGCCAGCAGACTAATCCATGAGCAGTTCTTC.

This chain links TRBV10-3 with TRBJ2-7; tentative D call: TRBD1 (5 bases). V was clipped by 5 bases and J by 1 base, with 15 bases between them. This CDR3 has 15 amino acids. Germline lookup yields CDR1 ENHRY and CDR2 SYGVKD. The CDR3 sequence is CAISRGTEASYEQYF. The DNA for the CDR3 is TGTGCCATCAGTAGGGGAACCGAAGCTTCCTACGAGCAGTACTTC.

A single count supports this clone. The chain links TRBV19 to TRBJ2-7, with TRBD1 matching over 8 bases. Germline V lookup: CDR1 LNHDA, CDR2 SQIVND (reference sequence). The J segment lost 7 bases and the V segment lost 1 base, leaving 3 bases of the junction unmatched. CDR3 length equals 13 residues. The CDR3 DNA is TGTGCCAGTAGTATAGCTCGGGACAGGGAGCAGTACTTC. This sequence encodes CASSIARDREQYF.

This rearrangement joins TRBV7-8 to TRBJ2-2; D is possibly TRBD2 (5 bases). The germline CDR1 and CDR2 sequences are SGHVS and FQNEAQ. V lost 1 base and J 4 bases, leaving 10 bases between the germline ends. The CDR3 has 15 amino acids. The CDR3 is CASSLGTSGTGELFF. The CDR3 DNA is TGTGCCAGCAGCTTAGGGACCAGCGGCACCGGGGAGCTGTTTTTT.

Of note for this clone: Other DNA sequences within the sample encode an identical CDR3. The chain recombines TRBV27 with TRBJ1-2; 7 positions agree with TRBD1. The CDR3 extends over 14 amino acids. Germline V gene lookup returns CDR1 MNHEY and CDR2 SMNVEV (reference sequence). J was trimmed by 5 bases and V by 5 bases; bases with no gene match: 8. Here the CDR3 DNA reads TGTGCCAGCAGTATCTCCGGGACAGTTTATGGCTACACCTTC. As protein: CASSISGTVYGYTF.

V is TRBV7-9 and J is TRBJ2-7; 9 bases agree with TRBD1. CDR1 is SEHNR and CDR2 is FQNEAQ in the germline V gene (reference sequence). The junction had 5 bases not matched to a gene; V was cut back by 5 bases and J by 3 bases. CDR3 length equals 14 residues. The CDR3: CASSPRDRVYEQYF. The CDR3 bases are TGTGCCAGCAGCCCCCGGGACAGGGTCTACGAGCAGTACTTC.